These T cell receptor beta chains were read from a single sample in a study of blood T cell repertoires in COVID-19. The protocol was immunoSEQ multiplex PCR, while the TCRdb copy is restricted to in-frame clones and leaves out a portion. The data contain around 300,000 clones, about 91% of them singletons. Sequencing was performed on peripheral blood. The receptors shown here come from a woman in her twenties or thirties with COVID-19, enrolled during active disease. The CDR3 runs from the conserved cysteine through the conserved F or W. The order of the fields is D gene, V gene, J gene, clone size, CDR3 DNA, CDR3 protein. The D gene is left open where the match is weak. Size tells how often a clone was seen (once, few, many) or the class of an expanded clone, and some rows leave it out.

>NA|TRBV12-3/TRBV12-4|TRBJ1-4|NA
TGTGCCAGCAGTTTATCTAAGGGGGAGAAACTGTTTTTT
CASSLSKGEKLFF
>NA|TRBV9|TRBJ2-3|NA
TGTGCCAGCAGCCTCCTCGCTAGCACCGCAGATACGCAGTATTTT
CASSLLASTADTQYF
>NA|TRBV2|TRBJ2-6|once
TGTGCCAGCAGTGGAGGGCGACAATTAAGAGCCTCTGGGGCCAACGTCCTGACTTTC
CASSGGRQLRASGANVLTF
>TRBD2|TRBV5-4|TRBJ2-7|NA
TGTGCCAGCAGCAAGCTAGCGGGGGAATCCTACGAGCAGTACTTC
CASSKLAGESYEQYF
>TRBD1|TRBV6-4|TRBJ1-5|NA
TGTGCCAGCAGCCGGGACAGGGATCAGCCCCAGCATTTT
CASSRDRDQPQHF
>NA|TRBV6-1|TRBJ1-6|NA
TGTGCCAGCAGTGAACTCTCCGGGACCTATAATTCACCCCTCCACTTT
CASSELSGTYNSPLHF
>NA|TRBV5-4|TRBJ1-1|NA
TGTGCCAGCAGCTTATATCAGACAGAGCGAAACACTGAAGCTTTCTTT
CASSLYQTERNTEAFF
>TRBD2|TRBV6-1|TRBJ2-7|NA
TGTGCCAGCAGTGACCAGCGGGGGGGAGAGTACGAGCAGTACTTC
CASSDQRGGEYEQYF
>TRBD2|TRBV15|TRBJ2-4|NA
TGTGCCACAAAAGCTAGCGGGGTTTCCCTAGCCAAAAACATTCAGTACTTC
CATKASGVSLAKNIQYF
>NA|TRBV5-4|TRBJ1-2|NA
TGTGCCATCGGGACTCCCAGGAATCACTACACCTTC
CAIGTPRNHYTF
>NA|TRBV19|TRBJ2-5|NA
TGTGCCAATACCCCTTTACGGAGTATACAAGAGACCCAGTACTTC
CANTPLRSIQETQYF
>NA|TRBV11-2|TRBJ1-4|once
TGTGCCAGCAGCTTAAACGGTGCAACTAATGAAAAACTGTTTTTT
CASSLNGATNEKLFF
>NA|TRBV2|TRBJ2-1|NA
TGTGCCAGCAGTGATGGTCCGGGTGTATACAATGAGCAGTTCTTC
CASSDGPGVYNEQFF
>NA|TRBV19|TRBJ2-1|once
TGTGCCAGTAGTATGACTCCTACGCCTTACAATGAGCAGTTCTTC
CASSMTPTPYNEQFF
>NA|TRBV7-9|TRBJ1-2|few
TGTGCCAGCAGCACCCCAGAGCGGCCGGGAGGCTACACCTTC
CASSTPERPGGYTF
>NA|TRBV19|TRBJ2-3|NA
TGTGCCAGTACCGACGACCAGGTGCTGGGTGGTACGCAGTATTTT
CASTDDQVLGGTQYF
>NA|TRBV6-5|TRBJ2-3|NA
TGTGCCAGCAGGGCTAGGACAGATACGCAGTATTTT
CASRARTDTQYF
>TRBD2|TRBV7-9|TRBJ2-5|NA
TGTGCCAGCAGCTGGGGACTAGCGCGAGAGACCCAGTACTTC
CASSWGLARETQYF
>TRBD1|TRBV29-1|TRBJ1-2|NA
TGCAGCGCAACTCCGGGACAGGGGGCAAGCTATGGCTACACCTTC
CSATPGQGASYGYTF
>TRBD2|TRBV15|TRBJ2-1|NA
TGTGCCACCAGCCTGGGACTAGCGGGCAATGAGCAGTTCTTC
CATSLGLAGNEQFF
>NA|TRBV4-1|TRBJ1-5|once
TGCGCCAGCAGCCAAGATTACAGGGCTGGGTATAGCAATCAGCCCCAGCATTTT
CASSQDYRAGYSNQPQHF
>NA|TRBV6-5|TRBJ1-2|NA
TGTGCCAGCAGTTACGGCGCCGGGGGTGGCTACACCTTC
CASSYGAGGGYTF
>NA|TRBV29-1|TRBJ1-5|NA
TGCAGCGCCCGGACAGACAATAGCAATCAGCCCCAGCATTTT
CSARTDNSNQPQHF
>TRBD1|TRBV5-6|TRBJ2-5|NA
TGTGCCAGCAGCTCCCCGACAGGGGCAGAGACCCAGTACTTC
CASSSPTGAETQYF
>NA|TRBV7-8|TRBJ2-7|NA
TGTGCCAGCAGCCCTTCAGTCGAGCAGTACTTC
CASSPSVEQYF
>TRBD1|TRBV5-1|TRBJ1-3|once
TGCGCCAGCAGCTTCACAGGGGGAACCTCTGGAAACACCATATATTTT
CASSFTGGTSGNTIYF
>NA|TRBV6-2/TRBV6-3|TRBJ1-2|NA
TGTGCCAGCAGTGTATATACAGGGTTGCCGGATGGCTACACCTTC
CASSVYTGLPDGYTF
>TRBD1|TRBV5-8|TRBJ2-2|NA
TGTGCCACCAAAATGACAGGGGAGAGCACCGGGGAGCTGTTTTTT
CATKMTGESTGELFF
>NA|TRBV11-3|TRBJ1-1|NA
TGTGCCAGCAGCCCCGGGACCTGGAGTGGGGGGGCTTTCTTT
CASSPGTWSGGAFF
>NA|TRBV12-3/TRBV12-4|TRBJ1-2|NA
TGTGCCAGCAGTTTATACAGGGTGGTAGGCTACACCTTC
CASSLYRVVGYTF
>TRBD1|TRBV10-3|TRBJ1-1|NA
TGTGCCATCAGTGAGGATCTCAGGACAGGGGTTGCTGAAGCTTTCTTT
CAISEDLRTGVAEAFF
>NA|TRBV28|TRBJ2-2|NA
TGTGCCAGCATCCCTGGGGGGTCCGCGAACACCGGGGAGCTGTTTTTT
CASIPGGSANTGELFF
>NA|TRBV2|TRBJ1-1|once
TGTGCCAGCAGCCCGGAGATGAACACTGAAGCTTTCTTT
CASSPEMNTEAFF
>TRBD1|TRBV7-8|TRBJ1-5|NA
TGTGCCAGCAGCTTAGGATTGAAAGGGGGCGTTCAAGTTCAGCCCCAGCATTTT
CASSLGLKGGVQVQPQHF
>NA|TRBV6-5|TRBJ1-2|NA
TGTGCCAGCAGATCGTCAGGAAGTTATGGCTACACCTTC
CASRSSGSYGYTF
>NA|TRBV9|TRBJ1-5|NA
TGTGCCAGCAGCGTAGGCGGGAAGGGTCAGCCCCAGCATTTT
CASSVGGKGQPQHF
>TRBD1|TRBV7-9|TRBJ2-3|NA
TGTGCCAGCAGCCCCGGACAGGGGGTAAATCTGGATACGCAGTATTTT
CASSPGQGVNLDTQYF
>NA|TRBV4-2|TRBJ2-4|NA
TGTGCCAGCAGCCCCGGGGTGGCAAACATTCAGTACTTC
CASSPGVANIQYF
>TRBD1|TRBV7-2|TRBJ1-1|NA
TGTGCCAGCAGAAGACAGGGCATGAACACTGAAGCTTTCTTT
CASRRQGMNTEAFF
>NA|TRBV7-9|TRBJ1-1|NA
TGTGCCAGCAGCTTACTGGGGCCTGAAGCTTTCTTT
CASSLLGPEAFF
>NA|TRBV7-9|TRBJ1-2|NA
TGTGCCAGCAGCTTACCGGCAGGCTATGGCTACACCTTC
CASSLPAGYGYTF
>TRBD1|TRBV2|TRBJ1-1|NA
TGTGCCAGCAGTAGACCCCTCCCCGGACAGGGGGACACTGAAGCTTTCTTT
CASSRPLPGQGDTEAFF
>NA|TRBV10-3|TRBJ1-2|NA
TGTGCCTTACGGGACACATCTAACTATGGCTACACCTTC
CALRDTSNYGYTF
>NA|TRBV19|TRBJ2-2|few
TGTGCCAGTAGCAATTACACCGGGGAGCTGTTTTTT
CASSNYTGELFF
>TRBD2|TRBV3-1/TRBV3-2|TRBJ2-5|NA
TGTGCCAGCACCTCGGGACTAGCGGGGGAGATACAAGAGACCCAGTACTTC
CASTSGLAGEIQETQYF
>TRBD1|TRBV7-9|TRBJ2-7|NA
TGTGCCAGCAGCTTGGGGCAGGGGGCCTACGAGCAGTACTTC
CASSLGQGAYEQYF